This TCR beta chain was retrieved from a study of blood T cell repertoires in COVID-19. About the study: The United States, Italy and Spain were the sources of the acute and convalescent COVID-19 samples. The analysed material was cDNA or gDNA that came from T cells, B-cell-depleted T cells, or PBMCs.

The table came from immunoSEQ multiplex PCR; TCRdb's copy has only in-frame clones and leaves some out. The table shows about 160,000 clones, with about four fifths occurring only once. Trimming took 7 bases from V and 4 from J; bases not matched to a gene: 5. This CDR3 contains 13 residues. Germline-derived CDR1 and CDR2 are SNHLY and FYNNEI. Donors were grouped by their self-reported clinical history. This clone was counted between two and nine times. This same CDR3 is encoded by further DNA sequences in the sample. This chain links TRBV2 with TRBJ2-5, with 8 bases fitting TRBD1. The sample comprised PBMCs or T cells enriched from blood (not recorded which). This TCR derives from an older woman who had recovered from COVID-19. CDR3 in amino acids: CASKDRGRETQYF. The CDR3 nucleotides are TGTGCCAGCAAAGACAGGGGAAGAGAGACCCAGTACTTC.